A single sample is the source of the 11 T cell receptor beta chains below, sequenced in a study of cytotoxic CD8 clonotypes in ibrutinib-treated CLL. Here immunoSEQ multiplex PCR was the method, and the copy in TCRdb shows in-frame clones only, minus some. The sample has tens of thousands of clones; almost 70% are singletons. This specimen consisted of PBMCs, obtained after 24 months of ibrutinib treatment. The receptors here all came from a human donor with chronic lymphocytic leukemia.

The V gene is TRBV15, the J gene TRBJ2-6; TRBD2 might be the D (6 bases). The CDR3 spans 15 residues. Trimming shortened V by 8 bases and J by 0 bases, and 11 bases separated the two germline ends. CDR1 and CDR2 from the germline V gene are LNHNV and YYDKDF (reference sequence). CDR3 amino acids: CATRLGGSGANVLTF. In DNA form, the CDR3 reads TGTGCCACCCGCCTCGGGGGCTCTGGGGCCAACGTCCTGACTTTC.

This clone was detected only a few times. The CDR3 protein is CASSQLTSGETGELFF. CDR3 nucleotide sequence: TGTGCCAGCAGCCAGTTAACTAGCGGGGAAACCGGGGAGCTGTTTTTT. V usage is TRBV5-4 and J usage is TRBJ2-2, with TRBD2 matching 10 bases. The ends lost 4 bases at V and 5 bases at J; junction bases unmatched: 8. In germline, CDR1 is SGHNT, CDR2 YYREEE (reference sequence). The CDR3 is 16 amino acids.

The chain couples TRBV27 to TRBJ2-6; TRBD1 agrees at 8 bases. Trimming at V came to 6 bases and at J to 0 bases, leaving 7 bases not matched to a gene. From germline, CDR1 is MNHEY and CDR2 SMNVEV (reference sequence). This CDR3 region has 17 residues. For the CDR3, the DNA is TGTGCCAGCAGCCTGACAGGGGTCTACTCTGGGGCCAACGTCCTGACTTTC. The encoded protein is CASSLTGVYSGANVLTF.

This rearrangement joins TRBV4-1 to TRBJ2-5; 12 nucleotides agree with TRBD2. CDR1 and CDR2 from the germline V gene are MGHRA and YSYEKL. The CDR3 contains 19 residues. J was trimmed by 5 bases and V by 0 bases; bases with no gene match: 13. This chain's CDR3 is CASSQDAWASGGAWETQYF. The CDR3, as DNA: TGCGCCAGCAGCCAAGACGCTTGGGCTAGCGGGGGGGCCTGGGAGACCCAGTACTTC.

This sequence joins TRBV28 and TRBJ1-1, with D maybe TRBD1 (6 bases). Germline V gives CDR1 MDHEN, CDR2 SYDVKM. This CDR3 contains 13 residues. V was clipped by 5 bases and J by 3 bases, with 10 bases between them. CDR3 nucleotide sequence: TGTGCCAGCAGTCGAGGGGGGGACACTGAAGCTTTCTTT. Its translation: CASSRGGDTEAFF.

The chain employs TRBV7-9 and TRBJ2-7; tentative D call: TRBD1 (6 bases). The CDR3 is 14 amino acids. The germline V gene encodes CDR1 SEHNR and CDR2 FQNEAQ (reference sequence). V lost 1 base to trimming and J lost 2 bases, with 9 bases between them. The CDR3 DNA follows: TGTGCCAGCAGCTTAGTTAACAGGGCCTACGAGCAGTACTTC. Its protein is CASSLVNRAYEQYF.

J is TRBJ2-7 and V is TRBV18; no definite D call. The CDR3 has 13 amino acids. The germline V and J ends were trimmed by 1 base and 4 bases, with 8 bases remaining between them. The germline gives CDR1 KGHSH, CDR2 LQKENI. The CDR3 region has the DNA TGTGCCAGCTCACCACGAAGGTCATACGAGCAGTACTTC. It codes for CASSPRRSYEQYF.

The CDR3 nucleotides read TGTGCCAGCAGTGCGGGCATTAACAATCAGCCCCAGCATTTT. Encoded protein: CASSAGINNQPQHF. V usage is TRBV6-1 and J usage is TRBJ1-5; D remains ambiguous. The CDR3 has 14 amino acids. CDR1 and CDR2 from the germline V gene are MNHNS and SASEGT. The V end was cut by 4 bases, the J end by 3 bases, with 10 bases between.

The rearrangement uses TRBV29-1 and TRBJ2-7, with no clear D. This CDR3 has 9 residues. The V gene lost 7 bases and the J gene lost 6 bases, with 7 bases spanning the gap. Germline CDR1 and CDR2: SQVTM and ANQGSEA. The CDR3 loop is CSARGEQYF. CDR3 nucleotide sequence: TGCAGCGCCCGTGGCGAGCAGTACTTC.

The chain carries TRBV7-9 and TRBJ1-1; the match to TRBD1 covers 7 bases. Losses at the gene ends were 3 bases for V and 3 bases for J; bases not matched to a gene: 7. The CDR3 runs to 15 residues. Germline CDR1 is SEHNR and CDR2 is FQNEAQ (reference sequence). In nucleotides, the CDR3 is TGTGCCAGCAGCTTGACCGACAGGGTGTACACTGAAGCTTTCTTT. Translated, it gives CASSLTDRVYTEAFF.

This clone has ten or more counts. DNA for the CDR3: TGTGCCAGCTCACCCGGGACTAGCGGGAAGAATGAGCAGTTCTTC. Translated, it gives CASSPGTSGKNEQFF. The chain is built from TRBV18 and TRBJ2-1; 13 bases fit TRBD2. The junction had 3 bases not matched to a gene; V was cut back by 3 bases and J by 7 bases. CDR1 and CDR2 (germline): KGHSH, LQKENI. CDR3 size: 15 residues.